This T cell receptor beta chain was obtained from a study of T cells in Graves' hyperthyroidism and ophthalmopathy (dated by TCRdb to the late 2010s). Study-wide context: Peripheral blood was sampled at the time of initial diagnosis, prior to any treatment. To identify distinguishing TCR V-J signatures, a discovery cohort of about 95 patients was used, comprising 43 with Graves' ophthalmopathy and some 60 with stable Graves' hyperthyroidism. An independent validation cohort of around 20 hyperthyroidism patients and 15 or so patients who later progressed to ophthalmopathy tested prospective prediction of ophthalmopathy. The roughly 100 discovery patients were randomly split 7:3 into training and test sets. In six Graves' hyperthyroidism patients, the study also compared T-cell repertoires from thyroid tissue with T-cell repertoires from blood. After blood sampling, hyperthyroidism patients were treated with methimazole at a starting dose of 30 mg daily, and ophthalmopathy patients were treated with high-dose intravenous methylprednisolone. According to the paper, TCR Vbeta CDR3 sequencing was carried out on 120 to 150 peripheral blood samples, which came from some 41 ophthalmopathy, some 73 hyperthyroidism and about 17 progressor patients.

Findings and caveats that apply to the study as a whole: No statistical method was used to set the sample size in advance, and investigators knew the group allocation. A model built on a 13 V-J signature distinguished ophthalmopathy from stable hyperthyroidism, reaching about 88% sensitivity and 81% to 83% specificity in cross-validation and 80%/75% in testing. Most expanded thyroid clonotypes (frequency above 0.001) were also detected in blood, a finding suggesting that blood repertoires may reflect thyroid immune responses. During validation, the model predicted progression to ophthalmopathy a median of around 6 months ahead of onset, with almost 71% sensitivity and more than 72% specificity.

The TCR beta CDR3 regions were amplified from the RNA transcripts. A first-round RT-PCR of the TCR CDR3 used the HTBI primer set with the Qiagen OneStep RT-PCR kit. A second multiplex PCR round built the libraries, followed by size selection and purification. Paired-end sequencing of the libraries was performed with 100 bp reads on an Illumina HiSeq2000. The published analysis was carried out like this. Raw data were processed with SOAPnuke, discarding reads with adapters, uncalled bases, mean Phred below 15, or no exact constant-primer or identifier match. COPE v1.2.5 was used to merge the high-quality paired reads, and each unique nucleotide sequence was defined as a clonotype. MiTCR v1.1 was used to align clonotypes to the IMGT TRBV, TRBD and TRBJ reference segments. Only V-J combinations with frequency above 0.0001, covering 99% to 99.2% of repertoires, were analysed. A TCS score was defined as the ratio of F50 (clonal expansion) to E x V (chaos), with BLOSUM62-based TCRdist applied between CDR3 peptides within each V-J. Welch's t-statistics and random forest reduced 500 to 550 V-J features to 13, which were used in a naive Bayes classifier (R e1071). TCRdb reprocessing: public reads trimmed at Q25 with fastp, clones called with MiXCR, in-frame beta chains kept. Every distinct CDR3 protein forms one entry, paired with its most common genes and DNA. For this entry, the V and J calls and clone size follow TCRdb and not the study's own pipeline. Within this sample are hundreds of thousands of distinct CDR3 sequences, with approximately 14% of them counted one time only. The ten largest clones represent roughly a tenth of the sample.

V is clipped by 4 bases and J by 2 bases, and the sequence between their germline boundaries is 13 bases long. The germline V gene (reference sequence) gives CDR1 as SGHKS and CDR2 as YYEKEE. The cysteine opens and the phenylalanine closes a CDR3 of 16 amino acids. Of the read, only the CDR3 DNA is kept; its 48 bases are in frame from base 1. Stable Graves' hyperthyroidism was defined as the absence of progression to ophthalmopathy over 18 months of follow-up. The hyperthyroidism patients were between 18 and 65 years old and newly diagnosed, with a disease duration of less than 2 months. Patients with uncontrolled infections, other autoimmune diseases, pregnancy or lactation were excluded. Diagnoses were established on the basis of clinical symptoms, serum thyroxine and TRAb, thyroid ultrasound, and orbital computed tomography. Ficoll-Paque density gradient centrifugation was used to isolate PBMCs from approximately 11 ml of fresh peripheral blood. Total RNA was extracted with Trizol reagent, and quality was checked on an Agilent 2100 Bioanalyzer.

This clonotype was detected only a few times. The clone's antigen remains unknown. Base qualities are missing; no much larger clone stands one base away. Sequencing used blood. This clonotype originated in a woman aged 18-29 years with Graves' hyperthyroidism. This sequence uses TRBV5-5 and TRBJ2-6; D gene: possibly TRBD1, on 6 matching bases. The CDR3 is CASSIRTGTGANVLTF. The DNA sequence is TGTGCCAGCAGCATTAGAACAGGGACTGGGGCCAACGTCCTGACTTTC.